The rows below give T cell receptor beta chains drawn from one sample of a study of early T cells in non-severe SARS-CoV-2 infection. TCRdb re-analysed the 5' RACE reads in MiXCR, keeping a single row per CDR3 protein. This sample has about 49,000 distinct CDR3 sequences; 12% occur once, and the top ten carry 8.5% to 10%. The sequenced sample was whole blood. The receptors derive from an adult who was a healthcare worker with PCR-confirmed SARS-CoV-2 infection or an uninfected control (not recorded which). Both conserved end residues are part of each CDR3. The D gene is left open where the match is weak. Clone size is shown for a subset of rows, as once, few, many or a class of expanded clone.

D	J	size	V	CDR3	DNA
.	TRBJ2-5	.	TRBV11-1	CASSLEDLGTQYF	TGTGCCAGCAGCTTAGAGGACCTAGGGACCCAGTACTTC
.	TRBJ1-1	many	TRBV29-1	CSAGGLNQAFF	TGCAGCGCTGGAGGTTTGAACCAAGCTTTCTTT
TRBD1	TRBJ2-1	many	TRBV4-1	CASSQDRGIEQFF	TGCGCCAGCAGCCAAGACAGGGGGATTGAGCAGTTCTTC
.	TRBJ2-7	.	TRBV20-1	CSARDPWRSYEQYF	TGCAGTGCTAGAGATCCCTGGCGCTCCTACGAGCAGTACTTC
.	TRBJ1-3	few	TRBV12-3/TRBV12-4	CASSADISGNTIYF	TGTGCCAGCAGTGCCGACATCTCTGGAAACACCATATATTTT
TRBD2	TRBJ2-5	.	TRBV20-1	CSASIPGGRSQETQYF	TGCAGTGCTTCCATCCCGGGAGGAAGGAGCCAAGAGACCCAGTACTTC
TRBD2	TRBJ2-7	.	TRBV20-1	CSASSGAPGYEQYF	TGCAGTGCTAGTAGCGGGGCCCCGGGCTACGAGCAGTACTTC
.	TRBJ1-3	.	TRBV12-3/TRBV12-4	CASFRPGDTIYF	TGTGCCAGCTTCAGGCCCGGGGACACCATATATTTT
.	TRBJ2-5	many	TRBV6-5	CASSYSSSGGGQTQYF	TGTGCCAGCAGTTACTCGAGTAGTGGCGGAGGGCAGACCCAGTACTTC
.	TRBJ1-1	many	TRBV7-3	CASSPTNLMNTEAFF	TGTGCCAGCAGCCCCACTAACCTCATGAACACTGAAGCTTTCTTT
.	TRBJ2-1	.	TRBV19	CASRETGPNNEQFF	TGTGCCAGTAGGGAAACCGGGCCTAACAATGAGCAGTTCTTC
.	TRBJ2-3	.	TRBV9	CASSPRRGESTDTQYF	TGTGCCAGCAGCCCCCGGAGGGGGGAAAGCACAGATACGCAGTATTTT
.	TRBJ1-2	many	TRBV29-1	CSAVSDYGYTF	TGCAGCGCCGTAAGTGACTATGGCTACACCTTC
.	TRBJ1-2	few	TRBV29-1	CSVVGRTEDYGYTF	TGCAGCGTTGTTGGCAGGACGGAGGACTATGGCTACACCTTC
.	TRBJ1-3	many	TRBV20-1	CSAARGASGNTIYF	TGCAGTGCCGCTAGGGGAGCCTCTGGAAACACCATATATTTT
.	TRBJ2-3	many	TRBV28	CASSYGTFPGDTQYF	TGTGCCAGCAGTTATGGGACGTTCCCGGGAGATACGCAGTATTTT